These 23 T cell receptor beta chains were sequenced from one sample in a study of cytomegalovirus exposure and HLA in healthy donors. The study ran its PCR with 60 Vbeta and 13 Jbeta primers. This table comes from immunoSEQ multiplex PCR, and its TCRdb copy is limited to in-frame clones, with some not included. The table shows about 200,000 clones, with about 74% occurring only once. Sequenced: PBMCs. The receptors derive from a man in his forties or fifties in good health and CMV-seronegative.

The chain couples TRBV11-2 to TRBJ1-3; D not certain. The CDR3 has 14 amino acids. V lost 6 bases, J lost 7 bases, and 16 bases lay in between. The germline V gene encodes CDR1 SGHAT and CDR2 FQNNGV. CDR3 in amino acids: CASRSSEVENTIYF. CDR3 DNA sequence: TGTGCCAGCAGAAGTTCGGAGGTCGAGAACACCATATATTTT.

The rearrangement links TRBV5-1 to TRBJ2-2, with TRBD1 as a possible D gene (6 bases). Germline CDR1 SGHRS, CDR2 YFSETQ. Trimming stripped 1 base from V and 4 bases from J, with 11 bases between. The CDR3 sequence is 15 residues long. The CDR3 sequence is CASSLSGQLTGELFF. CDR3 coding DNA: TGCGCCAGCAGCTTGTCCGGACAGCTCACCGGGGAGCTGTTTTTT.

This rearrangement joins TRBV7-2 to TRBJ2-3; D ambiguous. Germline V CDR1 and CDR2: SGHTA, FQGNSA. This CDR3 region has 12 residues. Trimming cost V 4 bases and J 2 bases, with 4 bases left between them. CDR3 loop: CASSSFTDTQYF. For the CDR3, the DNA is TGTGCCAGCAGCTCCTTCACAGATACGCAGTATTTT.

The genes are TRBV11-2 and TRBJ2-5; 7 bases fit TRBD2. The CDR3 has 15 amino acids. CDR1 is SGHAT and CDR2 is FQNNGV in the germline V gene. J was trimmed by 4 bases and V by 3 bases; bases with no gene match: 8. Here the CDR3 reads CASSLGGRVRETQYF. The CDR3 DNA sequence: TGTGCCAGCAGCTTGGGAGGGAGGGTGAGAGAGACCCAGTACTTC.

A single count supports this clone. V usage is TRBV6-6 and J usage is TRBJ1-2; no definite D call. The V gene's germline CDR1 is MNHNY and CDR2 SVGAGI (reference sequence). Trimming took 8 bases from V and 4 from J, leaving 11 bases between them. This CDR3 contains 12 residues. The CDR3 nucleotides read TGTGCCAGCCACGGGGAAGGCTATGGCTACACCTTC. This sequence encodes CASHGEGYGYTF.

CDR3 region: CASSLGGRVDEQYF. The CDR3 nucleotides are TGTGCCAGCAGCTTGGGAGGCAGAGTGGACGAGCAGTACTTC. The genes are TRBV13 and TRBJ2-7; D may be TRBD2 (6 bases). Germline V gives CDR1 PRHDT, CDR2 FYEKMQ (reference sequence). Trimming pared 3 bases from V and 5 bases from J, leaving 14 bases between. The length of the CDR3 is 14 residues. Combining the CDR3 with reference TRBV13 and TRBJ2-7 gives the whole variable domain AAGVIQSPRHLIKEKRETATLKCYPIPRHDTVYWYQQGPGQDPQFLISFYEKMQSDKGSIPDRFSAQQFSDYHSELNMSSLELGDSALYFCASSLGGRVDEQYFGPGTRLTVT.

This clone was counted a single time. V usage is TRBV6-1 and J usage is TRBJ2-5; 12 bases agree with TRBD1. Trimming removed 5 bases from V and 4 bases from J; junction bases left unmatched: 5. The CDR3 contains 15 residues. The germline gives CDR1 MNHNS, CDR2 SASEGT. The CDR3 coding sequence is TGTGCCAGCAGTTCGGGACAGGGGGCGTCAGAGACCCAGTACTTC. Protein product: CASSSGQGASETQYF.

The chain couples TRBV10-2 to TRBJ2-1, with D possibly matching TRBD2 (6 bases). CDR3 length: 15 residues. CDR1 is WSHSY, CDR2 SAAADI, per germline. The CDR3: CAARPGDDGYNEQFF. The CDR3 DNA is TGCGCAGCTAGGCCGGGGGATGATGGTTACAATGAGCAGTTCTTC.

This rearrangement joins TRBV27 to TRBJ2-1; tentatively, D is TRBD2 (5 bases). Germline V gives CDR1 MNHEY, CDR2 SMNVEV (reference sequence). The CDR3 loop spans 11 amino acids. V was trimmed by 6 bases and J by 8 bases, leaving 8 bases between them. CDR3 region: CASSTEDEQFF. The CDR3, as DNA: TGTGCCAGCAGCACGGAGGATGAGCAGTTCTTC.

V is TRBV15 and J is TRBJ1-5; tentatively, D is TRBD1 (6 bases). Trimming shortened V by 0 bases and J by 5 bases, and 11 bases separated the two germline ends. The CDR3 covers 15 residues. Germline values: CDR1 LNHNV, CDR2 YYDKDF (reference sequence). CDR3 residues: CATSRDRGLHQPQHF. CDR3 coding DNA: TGTGCCACCAGCAGAGACAGGGGTTTACATCAGCCCCAGCATTTT.

The V and J genes are TRBV5-4 and TRBJ2-3; 12 bases are a match to TRBD2. CDR3 length: 18 residues. CDR1 SGHNT and CDR2 YYREEE come from the germline V gene (reference sequence). Trimming cost V 4 bases and J 1 base; bases outside gene matches: 10. As DNA, the CDR3 is TGTGCCAGCAGCCAACGACTAGCGGGAGTCTCTGGCACAGATACGCAGTATTTT. This codes for CASSQRLAGVSGTDTQYF.

The chain is built from TRBV4-1 and TRBJ1-3; D uncertain. The germline V gene encodes CDR1 MGHRA and CDR2 YSYEKL. V shed 0 bases and J shed 2 bases, with 11 bases lying between them. The CDR3 is 16 amino acids. This chain's CDR3 is CASSQDLRVPGNTIYF. CDR3 DNA sequence: TGCGCCAGCAGCCAAGATTTGAGAGTCCCTGGAAACACCATATATTTT.

The chain couples TRBV5-1 to TRBJ1-1; D not resolved. From germline, CDR1 is SGHRS and CDR2 YFSETQ. CDR3 size: 11 residues. V was trimmed by 0 bases and J by 7 bases, leaving 4 bases between them. CDR3 coding DNA: TGCGCCAGCAGCTTGGGAGGTGAAGCTTTCTTT. This codes for CASSLGGEAFF.

The rearrangement joins TRBV5-1 to TRBJ2-1; possible D gene TRBD1, 5 bases. The germline CDR1 and CDR2 sequences are SGHRS and YFSETQ. V lost 0 bases, J lost 7 bases, and 11 bases lay in between. The CDR3 spans 14 residues. The CDR3 sequence is CASSLVQGGNEQFF. CDR3 sequence (DNA): TGCGCCAGCAGCTTGGTTCAGGGTGGGAATGAGCAGTTCTTC.

The chain couples TRBV30 to TRBJ2-3; 12 nucleotides line up with TRBD2. From germline, CDR1 is GTSNPN and CDR2 SVGIG (reference sequence). Germline trimming cut 5 bases from V and 5 bases from J; bases unmatched to any gene: 5. The CDR3 sequence is 14 residues long. CDR3 in amino acids: CAWGLAGSGDTQYF. As DNA, the CDR3 is TGTGCCTGGGGACTAGCGGGATCTGGAGATACGCAGTATTTT.

This clone was detected a few times. CDR3 sequence: CAITSRTSGVAYNEQFF. The CDR3, as DNA: TGTGCCATCACCTCAAGAACTAGCGGGGTCGCCTACAATGAGCAGTTCTTC. This chain uses TRBV10-3 with TRBJ2-1, with 10 bases identical to TRBD2. With 7 bases clipped from V and 2 bases from J, the junction kept 11 bases outside the gene matches. Per germline, CDR1 ENHRY and CDR2 SYGVKD. The CDR3 consists of 17 residues.

V is TRBV14 and J is TRBJ2-7, with D maybe TRBD1 (6 bases). CDR1 and CDR2 (germline): SGHDN, FVKESK. CDR3 size: 15 residues. V was shortened by 6 bases and J by 4 bases, with 19 bases between the two germline ends. CDR3 DNA: TGTGCCAGCAGGCCTACAGGGACATCGTTATACGAGCAGTACTTC. It translates to CASRPTGTSLYEQYF.

The gene calls are TRBV28 and TRBJ1-5; a weak D match, TRBD1 (5 bases). Germline values: CDR1 MDHEN, CDR2 SYDVKM. This CDR3 comprises 13 residues. Trimming took off 5 bases at V and 9 bases at J, with 14 bases between the two ends. CDR3 nucleotides: TGTGCCAGCAGTCTCGTAGGGGCCCGGCCCCAGCATTTT. The encoded protein is CASSLVGARPQHF.

V and J are TRBV5-1 and TRBJ1-1; 8 bases agree with TRBD1. The V gene's germline CDR1 is SGHRS and CDR2 YFSETQ. This CDR3 is 14 amino acids long. The J segment lost 4 bases and the V segment lost 7 bases, leaving 9 bases of the junction unmatched. The CDR3: CASGSGGAGTEAFF. The CDR3 bases are TGCGCCAGCGGATCAGGGGGCGCGGGCACTGAAGCTTTCTTT.

This clone came up once. This chain uses TRBV10-2 with TRBJ2-2; the match to TRBD2 covers 7 bases. Trimming cost V 5 bases and J 5 bases; bases outside gene matches: 8. The CDR3 extends over 15 amino acids. Germline CDR1 WSHSY, CDR2 SAAADI. CDR3: CASSRLAELTGELFF. The CDR3, as DNA: TGCGCCAGCAGTCGGCTAGCGGAACTGACCGGGGAGCTGTTTTTT.

This clone was seen only a few times. V and J are TRBV5-1 and TRBJ2-1; TRBD2 agrees at 9 bases. The CDR3 totals 15 residues. J gave up 4 bases and V 3 bases, and 5 bases lay outside the gene matches. CDR1 SGHRS and CDR2 YFSETQ come from the germline V gene. Written as DNA, the CDR3 is TGCGCCAGCAGCTCGATAGCGGGGGATTACAATGAGCAGTTCTTC. Amino acids: CASSSIAGDYNEQFF. The variable domain in full, completed from reference TRBV5-1 and TRBJ2-1, reads KAGVTQTPRYLIKTRGQQVTLSCSPISGHRSVSWYQQTPGQGLQFLFEYFSETQRNKGNFPGRFSGRQFSNSRSEMNVSTLELGDSALYLCASSSIAGDYNEQFFGPGTRLTVL.

CDR3 coding DNA: TGTGCCAGCAGCTTAAAGGGGGGGCGGATGAACACTGAAGCTTTCTTT. Its protein is CASSLKGGRMNTEAFF. V and J are TRBV11-2 and TRBJ1-1, with D maybe TRBD1 (6 bases). Trimming left V 2 bases short and J 0 bases short, with 13 bases between. The CDR3 consists of 16 residues. Germline V gene data show CDR1 as SGHAT and CDR2 as FQNNGV.

The chain employs TRBV27 and TRBJ2-1; 8 bases line up with TRBD2. Germline values: CDR1 MNHEY, CDR2 SMNVEV (reference sequence). V shed 3 bases, J shed 5 bases, and the junction held 6 bases outside the gene matches. CDR3 size: 15 residues. As DNA, the CDR3 is TGTGCCAGCAGTTTCACTAGCGGACCCGACAATGAGCAGTTCTTC. The encoded protein is CASSFTSGPDNEQFF.